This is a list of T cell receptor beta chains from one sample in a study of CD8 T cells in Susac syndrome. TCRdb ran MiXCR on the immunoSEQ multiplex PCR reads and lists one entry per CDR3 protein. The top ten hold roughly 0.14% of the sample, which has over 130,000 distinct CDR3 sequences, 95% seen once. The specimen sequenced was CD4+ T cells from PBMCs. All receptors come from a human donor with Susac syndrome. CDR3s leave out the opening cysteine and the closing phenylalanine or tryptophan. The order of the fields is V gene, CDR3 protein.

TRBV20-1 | SASVLTSGRLHEQY
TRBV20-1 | SARAGLAGAGGELF
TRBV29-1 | SVPGHQNTEAF
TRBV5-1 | ASSLLAGNSYNEQF
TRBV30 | AWSSLAGLQY
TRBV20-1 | SATGQGSPYSNQPQH
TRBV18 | ASSPGTGGETQY
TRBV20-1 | SARTSGNAGTQY
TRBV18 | ASSPFPVGEAF
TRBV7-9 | ASSSFDRGLNQPQH
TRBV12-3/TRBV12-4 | ASSLLQGVGEQF
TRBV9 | ASSGPQETQY
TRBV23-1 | ASRHREADTQY
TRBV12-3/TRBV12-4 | ASRGGSESDTQY
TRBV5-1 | ASSLGSGASGETQY
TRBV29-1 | SVEEPTLIHGYT
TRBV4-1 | ASSQGGLAGSTDTQY
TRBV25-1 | ASSDFLFGVTEAF
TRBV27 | ASSPIAGTEAF
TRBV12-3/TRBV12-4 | ASSSGGPYEQY
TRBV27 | ASREGVSGANVLT
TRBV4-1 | ASSQGPGRGNQPQH
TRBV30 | AWSGRDLWNTEAF
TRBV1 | TSSQAGGSDEQF
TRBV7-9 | ASSLALSRAAF
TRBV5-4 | ASSLAAASSYNEQF
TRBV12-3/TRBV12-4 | ASSPGFRQF
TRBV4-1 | ASSRRQESYEQY
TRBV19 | ASSITPGLTNSPLH
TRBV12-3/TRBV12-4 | ASSPRQGLGNYGYT
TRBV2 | ASSEREADTQY
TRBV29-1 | SVVAGRFDRYGYT
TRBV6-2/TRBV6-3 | ASRSLLGSYEQY
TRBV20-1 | SAHRGGYGYT
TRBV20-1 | SARHQGAGNTEAF
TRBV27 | ASSPRDRAVSEAF
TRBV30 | AWSRQAGGYT
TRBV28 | ASSLTGTGTYGYT
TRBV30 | AWSAAGQGGETQY
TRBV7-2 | ASSLRDPRGNSPLH
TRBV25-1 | ASSDLGTGLNEQY
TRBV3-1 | ASSLQGPGYGYT
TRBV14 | ASSQEGTWDPRTEAF
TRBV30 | AWTGGGGETQY
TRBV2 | ASSRDRNTEAF
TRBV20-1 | SARDWGRLSSGANVLT
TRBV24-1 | ATMDRGPGEQY
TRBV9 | ASSAKDTEAF
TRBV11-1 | ASSLAVSTDTQY
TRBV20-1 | SARDVDRGSGNEQF